A single sample gave rise to the 5 T cell receptor beta chains below, sequenced in a study of blood T cell repertoires in COVID-19. Sequencing was performed with immunoSEQ multiplex PCR; in TCRdb, only in-frame clones are kept and a portion is missing. The sample shows fewer than 200,000 clones, 70% to 90% of them seen only once. The sequenced sample was PBMCs or T cells enriched from blood (not recorded which). These receptors were obtained from a woman aged 45-60 years who had recovered from COVID-19.

This clone appeared once. The chain joins TRBV7-9 to TRBJ2-7; D may be TRBD2 (6 bases). V was pared by 0 bases and J by 6 bases, with 6 bases between. Germline CDR1 and CDR2: SEHNR and FQNEAQ (reference sequence). The CDR3 spans 12 residues. The CDR3 region has the DNA TGTGCCAGCAGCTTAGCGGGGGGCGAGCAGTACGTC. It yields the protein CASSLAGGEQYV.

J is TRBJ2-5 and V is TRBV3-1 (or the pseudogene TRBV3-2); TRBD2 agrees at 14 bases. This CDR3 comprises 20 residues. J gave up 0 bases and V 4 bases, and 13 bases lay outside the gene matches. Germline V gives CDR1 LGHDT, CDR2 YNNKEL (reference sequence). The CDR3 here is CASSRKPAGLAGAYQETQYF. In nucleotides, the CDR3 is TGTGCCAGCAGCCGCAAACCCGCGGGACTAGCGGGAGCGTACCAAGAGACCCAGTACTTC.

This clone was seen once. This chain links TRBV30 with TRBJ2-7; the D is unclear. The CDR3 length is 14 residues. CDR1 is GTSNPN and CDR2 is SVGIG in the germline V gene (reference sequence). V lost 3 bases and J lost 4, with 16 bases in between. CDR3 sequence: CAWRPPGSLYEQYV. In nucleotides, the CDR3 is TGTGCCTGGAGGCCGCCCGGGTCGCTGTACGAGCAGTACGTC.

This clone came up a few times. The chain recombines TRBV6-5 with TRBJ1-2; no firm D call. V was pared by 7 bases and J by 3 bases, with 9 bases between. Germline V gene sequence: CDR1 MNHEY, CDR2 SVGAGI. The CDR3 consists of 12 residues. CDR3 region: CASKVQDYGYTF. CDR3 nucleotides: TGTGCCAGCAAGGTCCAGGACTATGGCTACACCTTC.

The rearrangement uses TRBV12-5 and TRBJ1-1; a weak D match, TRBD1 (5 bases). Germline assignment: CDR1 LGHNT and CDR2 FRNRAP. The V end was cut by 6 bases, the J end by 7 bases, with 9 bases between. The CDR3 totals 11 residues. The CDR3 sequence: CASGRQIEAFF. The CDR3 nucleotides read TGTGCTAGTGGGAGACAGATTGAAGCTTTCTTT.